This entry describes one T cell receptor (beta chain). Its antigen is unknown. The V and J ends lost 1 base and 7 bases respectively, with 13 bases between them. The germline gives CDR1 DFQATT, CDR2 SNEGSKA (reference sequence). The CDR3 sequence is 14 residues long. The data are from a study of response to subunit inactivated influenza vaccine. Study-level points and caveats: It was the authors' suggestion that each seasonal influenza vaccination recruits few new T cells.

TCRdb called the RT-PCR reads again in MiXCR, with one record for every CDR3 protein. The data show hundreds of thousands of distinct CDR3 sequences, 25% seen once. V is TRBV20-1 and J is TRBJ2-2; TRBD1 might be the D (5 bases). The material was CD4+ T cells sorted from PBMCs, obtained roughly 5 days after vaccination. The clonotype comes from a man in his forties or fifties who received an inactivated influenza vaccine. As DNA, the CDR3 is TGCAGTGCTAGAGTTCCAGGGCGGAACGGGGAGCTGTTTTTT. Its protein product is CSARVPGRNGELFF.